The text below deals with one TCR beta chain. This specimen comes from a study of PD-1 blockade in classical Hodgkin lymphoma. Generated by immunoSEQ multiplex PCR, the TCRdb table keeps only in-frame clones and is missing some. In the table there are about 21,000 clones, around 65% of which are singletons. This CDR3 has 14 amino acids. Trimming removed 6 bases from V and 7 bases from J; junction bases left unmatched: 8. Germline CDR1 and CDR2: MDHEN and SYDVKM. After autologous stem cell transplantation all patients relapsed, and prior brentuximab vedotin exposure differed between cohorts. This specimen consisted of peripheral blood mononuclear cells (PBMCs), obtained at baseline. The TCR was taken from a human donor with classical Hodgkin lymphoma. The gene calls are TRBV28 and TRBJ1-4, with 7 nucleotides matching TRBD1. CDR3 loop: CASRVPTGTEKLFF. CDR3 in DNA: TGTGCCAGCAGGGTGCCGACAGGGACTGAAAAACTGTTTTTT.